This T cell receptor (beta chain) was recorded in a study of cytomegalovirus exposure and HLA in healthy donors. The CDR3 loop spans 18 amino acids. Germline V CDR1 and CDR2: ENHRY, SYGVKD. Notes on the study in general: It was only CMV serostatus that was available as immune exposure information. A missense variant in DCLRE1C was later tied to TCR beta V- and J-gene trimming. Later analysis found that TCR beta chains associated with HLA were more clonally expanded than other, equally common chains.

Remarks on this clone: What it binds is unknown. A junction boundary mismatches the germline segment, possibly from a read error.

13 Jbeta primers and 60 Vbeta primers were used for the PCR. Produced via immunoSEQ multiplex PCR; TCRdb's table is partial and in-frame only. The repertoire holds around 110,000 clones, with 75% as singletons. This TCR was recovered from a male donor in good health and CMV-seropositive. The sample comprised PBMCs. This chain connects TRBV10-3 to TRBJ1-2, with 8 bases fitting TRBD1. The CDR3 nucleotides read TGTGCCATCAGTGACAATCCCGGGACAGGCCGCCCTTCAGGTGGCTACCCCTTC. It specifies CAISDNPGTGRPSGGYPF.